Listed below are T cell receptor beta chains from one sample, sequenced in a study of blood T cell repertoires in COVID-19. Clones were sequenced by immunoSEQ multiplex PCR, and TCRdb holds only the in-frame ones, with some missing. There are about 50,000 clones in the sample; about 83% occur only once, and approximately 15% lies in the top ten. Sequencing input: peripheral blood. The receptors were sampled from a man in his forties with acute or convalescent COVID-19. Each CDR3 is given with its conserved first and last residue. Each record gives: clone size, V gene, D gene, J gene, CDR3 protein, CDR3 DNA. A D gene is named only where the DNA matches it firmly. Size tells how often a clone was seen (once, few, many) or the class of an expanded clone, and some rows leave it out.

clone_size: few
v_call: TRBV24-1
d_call: TRBD1
j_call: TRBJ1-5
cdr3_aa: CATQGGQTNNQPQHF
cdr3_nt: TGTGCCACTCAGGGGGGACAGACCAACAATCAGCCCCAGCATTTT

clone_size: .
v_call: TRBV27
d_call: .
j_call: TRBJ1-5
cdr3_aa: CASSSAGTRNQPQHF
cdr3_nt: TGTGCCAGCAGTTCCGCCGGGACAAGAAATCAGCCCCAGCATTTT

clone_size: .
v_call: TRBV29-1
d_call: .
j_call: TRBJ1-2
cdr3_aa: CSPTRAGYGYTF
cdr3_nt: TGCAGCCCGACCCGAGCGGGCTATGGCTACACCTTC

clone_size: .
v_call: TRBV19
d_call: .
j_call: TRBJ1-5
cdr3_aa: CASSNRVNQPQHF
cdr3_nt: TGTGCCAGTAGTAACAGGGTCAATCAGCCCCAGCATTTT

clone_size: .
v_call: TRBV7-8
d_call: TRBD1
j_call: TRBJ1-4
cdr3_aa: CASSLGTGKEKLFF
cdr3_nt: TGTGCCAGCAGCTTGGGGACAGGGAAGGAAAAACTGTTTTTT

clone_size: few
v_call: TRBV11-2
d_call: TRBD2
j_call: TRBJ2-1
cdr3_aa: CASSSGGTEQFF
cdr3_nt: TGTGCCAGCAGCTCCGGGGGGACTGAGCAGTTCTTC

clone_size: .
v_call: TRBV6-4
d_call: .
j_call: TRBJ1-5
cdr3_aa: CATQRGGSDQPQHF
cdr3_nt: TGTGCCACCCAACGGGGGGGTTCGGATCAGCCCCAGCATTTT

clone_size: .
v_call: TRBV5-4
d_call: .
j_call: TRBJ1-2
cdr3_aa: CASSQGQNQPYNYGYTF
cdr3_nt: TGTGCCAGCAGTCAAGGACAGAACCAACCTTATAACTATGGCTACACCTTC

clone_size: .
v_call: TRBV18
d_call: TRBD2
j_call: TRBJ2-7
cdr3_aa: CASSQTSGSVGEQYF
cdr3_nt: TGTGCCAGCTCCCAGACTAGCGGGAGCGTGGGCGAGCAGTACTTC

clone_size: .
v_call: TRBV5-1
d_call: TRBD2
j_call: TRBJ2-5
cdr3_aa: CASSSSGKIQYF
cdr3_nt: TGCGCCAGCAGCTCTAGCGGGAAAATCCAGTACTTC

clone_size: .
v_call: TRBV24-1
d_call: TRBD2
j_call: TRBJ2-5
cdr3_aa: CATSDRGEGTQYF
cdr3_nt: TGTGCCACCAGTGACCGAGGGGAGGGGACCCAGTACTTC

clone_size: .
v_call: TRBV19
d_call: TRBD2
j_call: TRBJ2-2
cdr3_aa: CATRRLAGGNTGELFF
cdr3_nt: TGTGCCACCCGCAGGCTAGCGGGGGGGAACACCGGGGAGCTGTTTTTT

clone_size: .
v_call: TRBV27
d_call: .
j_call: TRBJ1-4
cdr3_aa: CASGTQGGYEKLFF
cdr3_nt: TGTGCCAGCGGAACCCAAGGGGGTTATGAAAAACTGTTTTTT

clone_size: .
v_call: TRBV11-2
d_call: .
j_call: TRBJ1-2
cdr3_aa: CASSPGGIYGYTF
cdr3_nt: TGTGCCAGCAGCCCAGGAGGGATTTATGGCTACACCTTC

clone_size: .
v_call: TRBV14
d_call: .
j_call: TRBJ2-2
cdr3_aa: CASSPPGVFTGELFF
cdr3_nt: TGTGCCAGCAGCCCCCCGGGGGTATTCACCGGGGAGCTGTTTTTT

clone_size: once
v_call: TRBV2
d_call: .
j_call: TRBJ2-7
cdr3_aa: CASRNREYEQYF
cdr3_nt: TGTGCCAGCAGAAACAGGGAATACGAGCAGTACTTC

clone_size: .
v_call: TRBV2
d_call: .
j_call: TRBJ1-5
cdr3_aa: CASSVTRGNQPQHF
cdr3_nt: TGTGCCAGCAGTGTTACGCGGGGCAATCAGCCCCAGCATTTT

clone_size: few
v_call: TRBV24-1
d_call: .
j_call: TRBJ1-2
cdr3_aa: CATSDSRQGAYGYTF
cdr3_nt: TGTGCCACCAGTGATTCCCGGCAGGGCGCCTATGGCTACACCTTC

clone_size: once
v_call: TRBV7-6
d_call: .
j_call: TRBJ2-5
cdr3_aa: CASSFGGPKTQYF
cdr3_nt: TGTGCCAGCAGCTTCGGGGGTCCCAAGACCCAGTACTTC

clone_size: .
v_call: TRBV19
d_call: .
j_call: TRBJ1-4
cdr3_aa: CASSIRGGSEKLFF
cdr3_nt: TGTGCCAGTAGTATTCGAGGAGGGAGTGAAAAACTGTTTTTT

clone_size: .
v_call: TRBV2
d_call: TRBD1
j_call: TRBJ1-4
cdr3_aa: CASRAGQGGGTNEKLFF
cdr3_nt: TGTGCCAGCAGGGCGGGACAGGGAGGCGGAACTAATGAAAAACTGTTTTTT

clone_size: once
v_call: TRBV5-5
d_call: .
j_call: TRBJ1-1
cdr3_aa: CASSLEVRGTTEAFF
cdr3_nt: TGTGCCAGCAGCTTGGAGGTCAGGGGAACCACTGAAGCTTTCTTT

clone_size: .
v_call: TRBV2
d_call: .
j_call: TRBJ2-1
cdr3_aa: CASTPGPAGLAGNEQFF
cdr3_nt: TGTGCCAGCACCCCTGGCCCAGCGGGCCTTGCAGGGAATGAGCAGTTCTTC

clone_size: few
v_call: TRBV21-1
d_call: .
j_call: TRBJ1-2
cdr3_aa: CASSTTGCGYGYTF
cdr3_nt: TGTGCCAGCAGCACGACAGGGTGCGGCTATGGCTACACCTTC

clone_size: .
v_call: TRBV27
d_call: TRBD2
j_call: TRBJ2-3
cdr3_aa: CASGIAGPSDTQYF
cdr3_nt: TGTGCCAGCGGAATAGCGGGACCGTCAGATACGCAGTATTTT

clone_size: .
v_call: TRBV2
d_call: .
j_call: TRBJ1-2
cdr3_aa: CASSEVGGTGIGYTF
cdr3_nt: TGTGCCAGCAGTGAAGTTGGGGGCACCGGAATCGGCTACACCTTC

clone_size: .
v_call: TRBV3-1/TRBV3-2
d_call: TRBD1
j_call: TRBJ2-4
cdr3_aa: CASSHRTGLGKNIQYF
cdr3_nt: TGTGCCAGCAGCCATCGGACAGGGCTGGGGAAAAACATTCAGTACTTC

clone_size: .
v_call: TRBV10-3
d_call: .
j_call: TRBJ1-2
cdr3_aa: CAISLSPGTTGYGYTF
cdr3_nt: TGTGCCATCAGTCTATCTCCTGGGACAACAGGCTATGGCTACACCTTC

clone_size: .
v_call: TRBV7-2
d_call: .
j_call: TRBJ1-2
cdr3_aa: CASSARREANYGYTF
cdr3_nt: TGTGCCAGCAGCGCCCGACGGGAAGCTAACTATGGCTACACCTTC

clone_size: .
v_call: TRBV6-5
d_call: .
j_call: TRBJ2-1
cdr3_aa: CASGFNNEQFF
cdr3_nt: TGTGCCAGCGGTTTTAACAATGAGCAGTTCTTC

clone_size: few
v_call: TRBV6-5
d_call: .
j_call: TRBJ2-4
cdr3_aa: CASTPGAAKNIQYF
cdr3_nt: TGTGCCAGCACGCCAGGGGCAGCCAAAAACATTCAGTACTTC

clone_size: few
v_call: TRBV30
d_call: .
j_call: TRBJ1-1
cdr3_aa: CAWSPRGNTEAFF
cdr3_nt: TGTGCCTGGAGTCCCAGGGGGAACACTGAAGCTTTCTTT

clone_size: .
v_call: TRBV9
d_call: TRBD1
j_call: TRBJ1-1
cdr3_aa: CASSGTGKEDTEAFF
cdr3_nt: TGTGCCAGCAGCGGGACAGGTAAGGAGGACACTGAAGCTTTCTTT

clone_size: .
v_call: TRBV3-1/TRBV3-2
d_call: .
j_call: TRBJ2-1
cdr3_aa: CASTRGYEQFF
cdr3_nt: TGTGCCAGCACCCGGGGGTATGAGCAGTTCTTC

clone_size: .
v_call: TRBV18
d_call: TRBD1
j_call: TRBJ1-6
cdr3_aa: CASSPMDRAGRSSPLHF
cdr3_nt: TGTGCCAGCTCACCCATGGACAGGGCGGGAAGGAGCTCACCCCTCCACTTT

clone_size: .
v_call: TRBV2
d_call: .
j_call: TRBJ2-7
cdr3_aa: CASSPNGQMYEQYF
cdr3_nt: TGTGCCAGCAGTCCAAACGGACAGATGTACGAGCAGTACTTC

clone_size: .
v_call: TRBV7-9
d_call: TRBD1
j_call: TRBJ1-2
cdr3_aa: CASSSGQGGYTF
cdr3_nt: TGTGCCAGCAGCTCCGGACAGGGCGGCTACACCTTC

clone_size: .
v_call: TRBV6-6
d_call: .
j_call: TRBJ1-2
cdr3_aa: CASSYSGQRINYGYTF
cdr3_nt: TGTGCCAGCAGTTACTCCGGACAAAGGATAAACTATGGCTACACCTTC

clone_size: once
v_call: TRBV27
d_call: TRBD2
j_call: TRBJ2-3
cdr3_aa: CASSPTTSGDTDTQYF
cdr3_nt: TGTGCCAGCAGTCCCACGACTAGCGGGGACACAGATACGCAGTATTTT

clone_size: .
v_call: TRBV5-6
d_call: .
j_call: TRBJ1-1
cdr3_aa: CASSLVPTGTEAFF
cdr3_nt: TGTGCCAGCAGCTTGGTGCCGACGGGAACTGAAGCTTTCTTT

clone_size: .
v_call: TRBV28
d_call: .
j_call: TRBJ2-1
cdr3_aa: CASSLSLKLAKNNEQFF
cdr3_nt: TGTGCCAGCAGTTTATCCCTCAAACTTGCAAAGAATAATGAGCAGTTCTTC

clone_size: once
v_call: TRBV19
d_call: TRBD2
j_call: TRBJ2-7
cdr3_aa: CASSFGLAASYEQYF
cdr3_nt: TGTGCCAGTAGTTTCGGACTAGCGGCGTCCTACGAGCAGTACTTC

clone_size: .
v_call: TRBV9
d_call: .
j_call: TRBJ1-1
cdr3_aa: CASSVTVNTEAFF
cdr3_nt: TGTGCCAGCAGCGTGACAGTGAACACTGAAGCTTTCTTT

clone_size: .
v_call: TRBV7-9
d_call: .
j_call: TRBJ1-4
cdr3_aa: CASRKRDANEKLFF
cdr3_nt: TGTGCCAGCAGAAAGAGAGATGCTAATGAAAAACTGTTTTTT

clone_size: .
v_call: TRBV6-6
d_call: TRBD2
j_call: TRBJ2-4
cdr3_aa: CASSYSAGVAKNIQYF
cdr3_nt: TGTGCCAGCAGTTACAGCGCGGGGGTAGCCAAAAACATTCAGTACTTC

clone_size: .
v_call: TRBV2
d_call: TRBD1
j_call: TRBJ1-5
cdr3_aa: CASSEVQGGQPQHF
cdr3_nt: TGTGCCAGCAGTGAAGTACAGGGGGGACAGCCCCAGCATTTT

clone_size: .
v_call: TRBV6-5
d_call: TRBD2
j_call: TRBJ2-1
cdr3_aa: CASRAGESYNEQFF
cdr3_nt: TGTGCCAGCAGAGCGGGAGAGTCCTACAATGAGCAGTTCTTC

clone_size: once
v_call: TRBV18
d_call: TRBD1
j_call: TRBJ2-5
cdr3_aa: CASSQSGQTQETQYF
cdr3_nt: TGTGCCAGCTCACAGTCGGGACAGACTCAAGAGACCCAGTACTTC

clone_size: .
v_call: TRBV5-1
d_call: .
j_call: TRBJ1-4
cdr3_aa: CASSLGGSSNEKLFF
cdr3_nt: TGCGCCAGCAGCTTGGGGGGCTCGAGTAATGAAAAACTGTTTTTT

clone_size: few
v_call: TRBV15
d_call: TRBD1
j_call: TRBJ1-6
cdr3_aa: CATSRERTGVRNSPLHF
cdr3_nt: TGTGCCACCAGCAGAGAGCGGACAGGGGTTCGTAATTCACCCCTCCACTTT

clone_size: once
v_call: TRBV21-1
d_call: .
j_call: TRBJ1-3
cdr3_aa: CASSTGTGANGNTIYF
cdr3_nt: TGTGCCAGCAGCACCGGGACAGGGGCGAATGGAAACACCATATATTTT

clone_size: once
v_call: TRBV5-1
d_call: TRBD2
j_call: TRBJ2-1
cdr3_aa: CASSPRLAGGPVHEQFF
cdr3_nt: TGCGCCAGCAGCCCCAGACTAGCGGGAGGCCCTGTCCATGAGCAGTTCTTC

clone_size: medium-sized
v_call: TRBV5-8
d_call: TRBD1
j_call: TRBJ1-1
cdr3_aa: CASSDGTGIVNTEAFF
cdr3_nt: TGTGCCAGCAGTGACGGGACAGGTATTGTGAACACTGAAGCTTTCTTT